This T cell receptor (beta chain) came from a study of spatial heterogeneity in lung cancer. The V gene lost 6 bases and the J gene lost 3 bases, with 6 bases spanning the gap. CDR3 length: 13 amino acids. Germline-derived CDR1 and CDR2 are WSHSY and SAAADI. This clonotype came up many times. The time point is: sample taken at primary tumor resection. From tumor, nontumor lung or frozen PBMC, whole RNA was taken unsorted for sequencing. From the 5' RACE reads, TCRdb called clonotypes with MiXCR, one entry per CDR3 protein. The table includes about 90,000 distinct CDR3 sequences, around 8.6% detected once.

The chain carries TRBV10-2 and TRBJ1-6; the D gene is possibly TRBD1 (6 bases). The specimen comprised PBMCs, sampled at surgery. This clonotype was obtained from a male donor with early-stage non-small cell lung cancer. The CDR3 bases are TGCGCCAGCAGGGACAGCTATAATTCACCCCTCCACTTT. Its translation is CASRDSYNSPLHF.